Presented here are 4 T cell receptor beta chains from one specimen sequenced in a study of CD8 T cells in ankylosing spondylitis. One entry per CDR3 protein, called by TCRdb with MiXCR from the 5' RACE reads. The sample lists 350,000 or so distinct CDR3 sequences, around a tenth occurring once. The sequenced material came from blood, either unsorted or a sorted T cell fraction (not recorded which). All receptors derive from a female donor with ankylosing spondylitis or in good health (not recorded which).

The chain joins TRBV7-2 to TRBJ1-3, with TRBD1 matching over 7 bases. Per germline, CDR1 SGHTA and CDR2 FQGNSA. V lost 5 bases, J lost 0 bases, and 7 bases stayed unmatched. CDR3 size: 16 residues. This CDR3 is CASSTKGAVSGNTIYF. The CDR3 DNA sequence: TGTGCCAGCAGCACCAAGGGGGCGGTCTCTGGAAACACCATATATTTT.

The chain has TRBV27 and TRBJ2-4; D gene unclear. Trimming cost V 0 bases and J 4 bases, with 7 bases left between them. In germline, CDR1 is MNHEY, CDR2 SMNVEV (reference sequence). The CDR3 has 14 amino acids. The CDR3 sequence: CASSLSRLKNIQYF. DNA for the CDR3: TGTGCCAGCAGTTTATCCCGGCTTAAAAACATTCAGTACTTC.

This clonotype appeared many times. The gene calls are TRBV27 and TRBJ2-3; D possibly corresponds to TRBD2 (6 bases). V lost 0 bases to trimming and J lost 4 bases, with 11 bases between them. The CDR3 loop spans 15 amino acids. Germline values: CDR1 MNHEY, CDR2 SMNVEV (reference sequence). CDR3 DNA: TGTGCCAGCAGTTTATCGCGCGGGGAGGCAGATACGCAGTATTTT. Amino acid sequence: CASSLSRGEADTQYF.

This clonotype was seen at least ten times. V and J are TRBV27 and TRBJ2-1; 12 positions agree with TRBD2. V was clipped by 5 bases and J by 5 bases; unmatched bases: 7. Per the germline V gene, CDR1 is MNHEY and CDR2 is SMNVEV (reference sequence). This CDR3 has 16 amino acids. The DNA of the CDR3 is TGTGCCAGCAGTACCCTAGCGGGGGGGCTTAACAATGAGCAGTTCTTC. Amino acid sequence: CASSTLAGGLNNEQFF.